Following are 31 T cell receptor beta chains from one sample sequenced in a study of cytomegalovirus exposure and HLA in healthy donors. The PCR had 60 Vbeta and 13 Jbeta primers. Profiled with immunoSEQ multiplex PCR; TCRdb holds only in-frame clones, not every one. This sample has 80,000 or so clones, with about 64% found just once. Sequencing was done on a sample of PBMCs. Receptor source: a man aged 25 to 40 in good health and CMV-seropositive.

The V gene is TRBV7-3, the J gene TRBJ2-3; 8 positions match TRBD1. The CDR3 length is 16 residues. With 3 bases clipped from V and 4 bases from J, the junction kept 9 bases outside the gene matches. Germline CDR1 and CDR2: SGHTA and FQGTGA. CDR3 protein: CASSFLRRGRADTQYF. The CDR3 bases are TGTGCCAGCAGCTTCCTTCGCAGGGGGCGGGCAGATACGCAGTATTTT.

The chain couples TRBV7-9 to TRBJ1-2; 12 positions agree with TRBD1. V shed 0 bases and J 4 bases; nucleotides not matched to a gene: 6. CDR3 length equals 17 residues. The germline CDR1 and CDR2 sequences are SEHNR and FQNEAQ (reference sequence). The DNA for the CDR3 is TGTGCCAGCAGCTTAGCGGGACAGGGGGCTAATCGCTATGGCTACACCTTC. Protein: CASSLAGQGANRYGYTF.

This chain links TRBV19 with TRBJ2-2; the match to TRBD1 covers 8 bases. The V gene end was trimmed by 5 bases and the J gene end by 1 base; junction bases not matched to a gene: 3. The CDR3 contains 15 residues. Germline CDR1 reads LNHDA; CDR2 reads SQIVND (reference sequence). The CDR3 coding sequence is TGTGCCAGTAGTTCCGGGACAGGGAACACCGGGGAGCTGTTTTTT. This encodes CASSSGTGNTGELFF.

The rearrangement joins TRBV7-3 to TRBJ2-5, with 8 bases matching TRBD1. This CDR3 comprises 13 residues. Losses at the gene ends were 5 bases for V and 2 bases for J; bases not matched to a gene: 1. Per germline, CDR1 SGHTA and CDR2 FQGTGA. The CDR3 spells CASSQGAQETQYF. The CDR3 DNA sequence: TGTGCCAGCAGCCAGGGGGCACAAGAGACCCAGTACTTC.

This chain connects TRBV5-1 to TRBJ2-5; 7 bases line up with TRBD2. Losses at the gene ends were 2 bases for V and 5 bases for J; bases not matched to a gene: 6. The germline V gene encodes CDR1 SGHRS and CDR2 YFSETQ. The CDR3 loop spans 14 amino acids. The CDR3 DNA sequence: TGCGCCAGCAGCTTAATGTCCGGGGGGGAGACCCAGTACTTC. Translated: CASSLMSGGETQYF.

CDR3 DNA: TGCGCCAGCAGCTTGTTCGATCCAGGCACAGATACGCAGTATTTT. Translating gives CASSLFDPGTDTQYF. The rearrangement links TRBV5-1 to TRBJ2-3; D uncertain. CDR1 SGHRS and CDR2 YFSETQ come from the germline V gene. V was pared by 1 base and J by 1 base, with 10 bases between. CDR3 length: 15 amino acids.

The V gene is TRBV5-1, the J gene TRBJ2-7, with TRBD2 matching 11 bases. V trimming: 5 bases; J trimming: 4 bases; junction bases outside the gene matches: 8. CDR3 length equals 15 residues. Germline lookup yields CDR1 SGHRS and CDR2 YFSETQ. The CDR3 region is CASRPLAGARYEQYF. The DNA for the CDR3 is TGCGCCAGCAGACCACTAGCGGGGGCCCGGTACGAGCAGTACTTC.

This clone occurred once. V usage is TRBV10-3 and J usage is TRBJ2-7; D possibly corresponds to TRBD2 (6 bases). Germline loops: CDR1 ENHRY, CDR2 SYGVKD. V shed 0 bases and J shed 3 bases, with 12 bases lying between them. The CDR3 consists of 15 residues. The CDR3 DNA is TGTGCCATCAGTGAGTCTATGGAGGGAAGCTACGAGCAGTACTTC. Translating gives CAISESMEGSYEQYF.

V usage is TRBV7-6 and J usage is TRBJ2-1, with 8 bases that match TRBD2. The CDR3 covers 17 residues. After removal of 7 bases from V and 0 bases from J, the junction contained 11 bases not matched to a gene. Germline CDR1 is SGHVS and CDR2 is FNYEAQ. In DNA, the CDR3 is TGTGCCAGCACGGGGGGGGGTCCAACTAGCTCCTACAATGAGCAGTTCTTC. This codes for CASTGGGPTSSYNEQFF.

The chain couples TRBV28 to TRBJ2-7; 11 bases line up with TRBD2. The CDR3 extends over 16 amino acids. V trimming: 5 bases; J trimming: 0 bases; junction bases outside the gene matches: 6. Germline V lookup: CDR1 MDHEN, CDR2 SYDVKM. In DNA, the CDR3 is TGTGCCAGCAGTAGCCTAGCGGGGGGCCACTCCTACGAGCAGTACTTC. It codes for CASSSLAGGHSYEQYF.

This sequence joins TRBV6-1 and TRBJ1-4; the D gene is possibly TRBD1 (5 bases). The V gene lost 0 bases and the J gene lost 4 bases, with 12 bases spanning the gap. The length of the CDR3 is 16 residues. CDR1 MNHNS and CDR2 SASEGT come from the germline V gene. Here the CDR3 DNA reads TGTGCCAGCAGTGAAGCAAGGGGAGGGAATAATGAAAAACTGTTTTTT. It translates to CASSEARGGNNEKLFF.

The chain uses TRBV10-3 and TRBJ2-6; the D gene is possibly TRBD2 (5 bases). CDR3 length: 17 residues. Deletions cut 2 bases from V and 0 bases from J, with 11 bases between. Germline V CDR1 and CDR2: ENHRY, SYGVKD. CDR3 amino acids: CAISENGVVSGANVLTF. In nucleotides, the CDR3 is TGTGCCATCAGTGAGAACGGGGTTGTCTCTGGGGCCAACGTCCTGACTTTC.

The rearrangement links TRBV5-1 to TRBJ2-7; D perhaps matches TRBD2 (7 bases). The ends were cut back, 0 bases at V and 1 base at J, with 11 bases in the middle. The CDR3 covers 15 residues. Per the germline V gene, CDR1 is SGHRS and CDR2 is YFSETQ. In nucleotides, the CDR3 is TGCGCCAGCAGCTTGGACGGGGGGCTTTCCTACGAGCAGTACTTC. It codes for CASSLDGGLSYEQYF.

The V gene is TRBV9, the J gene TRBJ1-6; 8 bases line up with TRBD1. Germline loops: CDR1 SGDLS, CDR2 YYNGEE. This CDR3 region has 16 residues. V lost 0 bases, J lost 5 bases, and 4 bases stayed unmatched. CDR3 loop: CASSVDQGANNSPLHF. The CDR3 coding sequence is TGTGCCAGCAGCGTAGACCAGGGGGCGAATAATTCACCCCTCCACTTT. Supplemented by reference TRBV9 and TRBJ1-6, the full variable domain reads DSGVTQTPKHLITATGQRVTLRCSPRSGDLSVYWYQQSLDQGLQFLIQYYNGEERAKGNILERFSAQQFPDLHSELNLSSLELGDSALYFCASSVDQGANNSPLHFGNGTRLTVT.

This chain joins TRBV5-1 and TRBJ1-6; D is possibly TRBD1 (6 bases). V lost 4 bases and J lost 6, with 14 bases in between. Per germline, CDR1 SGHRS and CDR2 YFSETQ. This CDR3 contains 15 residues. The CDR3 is CASSPAGGANSPLHF. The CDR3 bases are TGCGCCAGCAGCCCGGCCGGGGGGGCTAATTCACCCCTCCACTTT.

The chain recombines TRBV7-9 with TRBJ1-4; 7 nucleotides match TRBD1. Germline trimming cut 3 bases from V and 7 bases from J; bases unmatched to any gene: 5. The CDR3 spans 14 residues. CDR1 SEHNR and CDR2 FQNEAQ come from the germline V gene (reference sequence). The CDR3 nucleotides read TGTGCCAGCAGCTTCGGGGACAGTATTGAAAAACTGTTTTTT. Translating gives CASSFGDSIEKLFF. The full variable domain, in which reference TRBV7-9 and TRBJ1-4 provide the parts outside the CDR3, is DTGVSQNPRHKITKRGQNVTFRCDPISEHNRLYWYRQTLGQGPEFLTYFQNEAQLEKSRLLSDRFSAERPKGSFSTLEIQRTEQGDSAMYLCASSFGDSIEKLFFGSGTQLSVL.

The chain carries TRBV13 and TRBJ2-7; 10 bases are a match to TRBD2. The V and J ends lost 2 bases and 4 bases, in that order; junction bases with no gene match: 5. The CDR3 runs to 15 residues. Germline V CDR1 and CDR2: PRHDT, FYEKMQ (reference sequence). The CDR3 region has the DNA TGTGCCAGCAGCTTATTGGTAGCGGGAGGATACGAGCAGTACTTC. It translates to CASSLLVAGGYEQYF.

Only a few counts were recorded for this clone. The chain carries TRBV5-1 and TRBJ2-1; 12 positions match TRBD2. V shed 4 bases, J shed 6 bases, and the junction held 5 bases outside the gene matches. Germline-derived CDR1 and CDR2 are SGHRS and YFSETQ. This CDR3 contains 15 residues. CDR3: CASSLTSGGINEQFF. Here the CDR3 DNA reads TGCGCCAGCAGCCTGACTAGCGGGGGTATCAATGAGCAGTTCTTC.

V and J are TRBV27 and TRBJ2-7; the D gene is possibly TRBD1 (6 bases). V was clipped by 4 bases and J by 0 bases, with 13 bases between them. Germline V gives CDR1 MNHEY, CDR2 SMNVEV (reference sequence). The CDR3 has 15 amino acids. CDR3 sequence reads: CASSYDRRYSYEQYF. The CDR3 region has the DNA TGTGCCAGCAGTTACGACAGGCGATACTCCTACGAGCAGTACTTC.

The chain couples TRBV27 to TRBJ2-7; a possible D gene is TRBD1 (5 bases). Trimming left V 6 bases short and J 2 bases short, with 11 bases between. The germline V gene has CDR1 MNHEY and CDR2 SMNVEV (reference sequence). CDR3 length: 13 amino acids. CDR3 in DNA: TGTGCCAGCAGGATGACAGCAACCTACGAGCAGTACTTC. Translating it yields CASRMTATYEQYF.

The CDR3 DNA is TGTGCCAGCAGCCCCAGGGGCATGAACACCGGGGAGCTGTTTTTT. It encodes CASSPRGMNTGELFF. The rearrangement joins TRBV6-6 to TRBJ2-2, with TRBD1 as a possible D gene (6 bases). The CDR3 sequence is 15 residues long. V lost 6 bases and J 1 base, leaving 12 bases between the germline ends. Looked up from germline, CDR1 is MNHNY and CDR2 is SVGAGI (reference sequence).

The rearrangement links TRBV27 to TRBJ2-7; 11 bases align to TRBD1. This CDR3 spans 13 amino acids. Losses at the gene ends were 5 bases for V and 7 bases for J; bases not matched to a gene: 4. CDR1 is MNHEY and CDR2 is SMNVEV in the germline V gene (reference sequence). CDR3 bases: TGTGCCAGCAGTCAGGACAGGGGGCGAGAGCAGTACTTC. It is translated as CASSQDRGREQYF.

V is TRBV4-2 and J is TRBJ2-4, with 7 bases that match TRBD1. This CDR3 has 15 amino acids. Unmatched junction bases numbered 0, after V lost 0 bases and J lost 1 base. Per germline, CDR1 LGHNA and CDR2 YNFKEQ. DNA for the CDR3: TGTGCCAGCAGCCAAGAGGGACAGGCCAAAAACATTCAGTACTTC. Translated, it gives CASSQEGQAKNIQYF.

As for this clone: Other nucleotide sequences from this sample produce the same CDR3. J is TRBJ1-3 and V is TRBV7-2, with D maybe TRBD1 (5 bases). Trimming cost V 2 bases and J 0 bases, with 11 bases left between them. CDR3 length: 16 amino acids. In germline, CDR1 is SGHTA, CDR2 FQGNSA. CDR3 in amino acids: CASSLTGGNSGNTIYF. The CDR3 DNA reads TGTGCCAGCAGCTTAACAGGCGGGAACTCTGGAAACACCATATATTTT.

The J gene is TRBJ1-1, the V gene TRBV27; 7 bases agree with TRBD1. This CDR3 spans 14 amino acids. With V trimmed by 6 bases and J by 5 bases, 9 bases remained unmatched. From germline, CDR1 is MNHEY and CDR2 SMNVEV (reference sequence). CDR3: CASRTGTANTEAFF. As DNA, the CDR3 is TGTGCCAGCAGAACCGGGACAGCAAATACTGAAGCTTTCTTT.

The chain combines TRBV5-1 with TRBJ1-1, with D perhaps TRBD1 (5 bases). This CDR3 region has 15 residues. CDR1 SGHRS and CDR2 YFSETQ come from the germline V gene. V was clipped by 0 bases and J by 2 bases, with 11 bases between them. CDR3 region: CASSLDTGGNTEAFF. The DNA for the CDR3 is TGCGCCAGCAGCTTGGATACGGGGGGAAACACTGAAGCTTTCTTT. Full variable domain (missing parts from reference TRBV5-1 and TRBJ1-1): KAGVTQTPRYLIKTRGQQVTLSCSPISGHRSVSWYQQTPGQGLQFLFEYFSETQRNKGNFPGRFSGRQFSNSRSEMNVSTLELGDSALYLCASSLDTGGNTEAFFGQGTRLTVV.

The CDR3 spells CASGASGSTVYEQYF. The CDR3 bases are TGTGCCAGCGGGGCTAGCGGGAGTACTGTTTACGAGCAGTACTTC. The chain recombines TRBV9 with TRBJ2-7; TRBD2 matches at 10 bases. The germline V gene has CDR1 SGDLS and CDR2 YYNGEE. The CDR3 consists of 15 residues. J was trimmed by 4 bases and V by 7 bases; bases with no gene match: 11. Full variable domain (remainder filled in from reference TRBV9 and TRBJ2-7): DSGVTQTPKHLITATGQRVTLRCSPRSGDLSVYWYQQSLDQGLQFLIQYYNGEERAKGNILERFSAQQFPDLHSELNLSSLELGDSALYFCASGASGSTVYEQYFGPGTRLTVT.

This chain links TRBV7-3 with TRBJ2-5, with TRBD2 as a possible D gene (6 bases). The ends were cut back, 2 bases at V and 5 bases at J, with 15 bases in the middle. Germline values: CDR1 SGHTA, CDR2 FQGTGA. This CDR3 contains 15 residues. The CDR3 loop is CASSLQGGPGETQYF. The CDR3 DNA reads TGTGCCAGCAGCTTACAGGGAGGCCCGGGGGAGACCCAGTACTTC.

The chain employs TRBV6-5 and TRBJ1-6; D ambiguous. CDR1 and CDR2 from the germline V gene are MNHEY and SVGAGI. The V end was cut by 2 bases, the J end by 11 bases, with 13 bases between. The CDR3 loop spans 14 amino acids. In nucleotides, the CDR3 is TGTGCCAGCAGTTACCGGGGAACTGGGGCACCCCTCCACTTT. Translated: CASSYRGTGAPLHF.

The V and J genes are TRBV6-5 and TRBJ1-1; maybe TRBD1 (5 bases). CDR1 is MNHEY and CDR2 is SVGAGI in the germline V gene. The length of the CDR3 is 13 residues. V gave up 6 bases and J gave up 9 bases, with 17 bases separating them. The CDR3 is CASSPRGLPKAFF. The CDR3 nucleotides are TGTGCCAGCAGCCCTCGGGGACTACCTAAAGCTTTCTTT.

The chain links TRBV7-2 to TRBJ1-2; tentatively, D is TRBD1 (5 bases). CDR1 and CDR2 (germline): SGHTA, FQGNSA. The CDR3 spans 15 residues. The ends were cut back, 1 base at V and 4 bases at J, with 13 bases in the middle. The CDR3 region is CASSLGGQGVYGYTF. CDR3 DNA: TGTGCCAGCAGCTTAGGTGGCCAGGGTGTCTATGGCTACACCTTC.